The clone carrying this T cell receptor (beta chain) showed up just a few times. The antigen is unknown. This may come from a read error, since a much larger clone is one base off. TCRdb used MiXCR to reprocess the 5' RACE reads, holding one entry per CDR3 protein. Among 26,000 or so distinct CDR3 sequences listed, less than 5% were seen once. The V gene end was trimmed by 4 bases and the J gene end by 2 bases; junction bases not matched to a gene: 3. Germline CDR1 is SGHDN and CDR2 is FVKESK. The CDR3 has 15 residues. This sample was included in a study of early T cells in non-severe SARS-CoV-2 infection. Turning to the study itself: Unsorted whole blood bulk RNA was sequenced, with unpaired chains. Study-wide results and caveats: Clonotype matching in VDJdb favored anti-spike CD8 responses and did not capture private and CD4 specificities.

This chain uses TRBV14 with TRBJ2-3; 10 positions agree with TRBD2. Specimen: whole blood. The clonotype was recovered from an adult who was a healthcare worker with PCR-confirmed SARS-CoV-2 infection or an uninfected control (not recorded which). The CDR3 nucleotides read TGTGCCAGCAGCCCGAGCGGGAGGGACACAGATACGCAGTATTTT. Its translation: CASSPSGRDTDTQYF.